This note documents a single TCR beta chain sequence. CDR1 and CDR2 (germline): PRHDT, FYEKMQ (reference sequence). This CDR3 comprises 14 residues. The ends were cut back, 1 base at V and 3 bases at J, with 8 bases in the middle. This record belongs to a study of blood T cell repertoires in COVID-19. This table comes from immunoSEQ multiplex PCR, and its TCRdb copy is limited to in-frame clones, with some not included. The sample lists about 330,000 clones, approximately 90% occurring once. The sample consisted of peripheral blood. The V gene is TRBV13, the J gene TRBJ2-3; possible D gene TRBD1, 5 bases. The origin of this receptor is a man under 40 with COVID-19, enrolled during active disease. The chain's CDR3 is CASSLVRVTDTQYF. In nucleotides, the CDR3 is TGTGCCAGCAGCTTAGTCAGGGTTACAGATACGCAGTATTTT. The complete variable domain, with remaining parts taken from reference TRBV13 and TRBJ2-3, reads AAGVIQSPRHLIKEKRETATLKCYPIPRHDTVYWYQQGPGQDPQFLISFYEKMQSDKGSIPDRFSAQQFSDYHSELNMSSLELGDSALYFCASSLVRVTDTQYFGPGTRLTVL.